The entry that follows covers one T cell receptor (beta chain) sequence. In its sample, this clone was seen once. What this receptor recognizes is not known. No base-level quality is on record; no much larger clone is a single base apart. The library was generated by the immunoSEQ multiplex PCR assay. In the source study's methods: A statistical classification framework was built to diagnose cytomegalovirus status from the catalog of TCR beta chain sequences. TCRdb mirrors the immuneACCESS table, restricted to in-frame sequences. Some clones are absent from its copies; in checked studies, under half trace to an unresolved V gene, and the reason for the others is unknown. The V and J calls and the clone size are those of that table, but D and trimming were determined from the DNA. In this sample the table shows 200,000 to 300,000 clones, about 90% of which occur a single time. The ten largest account for over 0.95% of the sample.

For CDR1 and CDR2, the germline V gene (reference sequence) lists MNHEY and SMNVEV. V and J are trimmed by 3 bases and 2 bases, and the gene matches miss 5 bases of the junction. Including the terminal cysteine and phenylalanine, the CDR3 comprises 15 residues. The kept DNA is CDR3 alone, 45 bases in frame from the first base. The donors belonged to the validation cohort of around 110 subjects, which was separate from the approximately 660-subject first cohort. The record originates from a study of cytomegalovirus exposure and HLA in healthy donors listed by TCRdb under 2017. The study in broad terms: A later analysis indicated that the 130 or so validation repertoires were generated on the platform also employed for the 700 or so repertoires of the first cohort. The aim of the study was to test whether cataloging public T cell receptors could identify signatures of past pathogen exposure. Along with the roughly 610-subject first cohort, a separate validation cohort of over 90 different subjects was used. To predict cytomegalovirus infection status, the study combined high-throughput TCR immunosequencing, statistical association of individual TCRs with disease status, and machine learning.

The investigation overall reported the following: A later analysis found that TCRs clustered in the first cohort also tended to co-occur in the 120 validation repertoires, with more than 90% of cluster scores above 0. The validation cohort had no HLA typing available for a later analysis, so co-occurrence within that cohort was assessed over all 120 or so repertoires. Across donors, most TCR sequences were observed very rarely, whereas some public TCRs were present in many individuals. The classifier was reported to diagnose cytomegalovirus status with high specificity and sensitivity in both the original and validation cohorts. It was suggested by the authors that the approach could potentially be generalized to other disease states and immunological phenotypes. A few of the identified cytomegalovirus-associated TCR beta chains were confirmed in vitro to be specific for cytomegalovirus antigens. In the study, some 160 TCR beta chains were listed as associated with cytomegalovirus.

Sequencing was done on a sample of PBMCs. The sequence was obtained from a woman in her 30s in good health and CMV-seropositive. The receptor chain draws on TRBV27 and TRBJ2-5; TRBD2 aligns with 8 central bases. CDR3 protein: CASSLIAGLQETQYF. The DNA is TGTGCCAGCAGTTTGATAGCGGGACTACAAGAGACCCAGTACTTC.